Below, one T cell receptor (beta chain) is given with its context. The record originates from a study of blood T cells in healthy people across ages. Through a sample-barcoded 5' primer and a J-beta primer mix, a second PCR was run for 7 to 11 cycles. TCRdb recomputed calls from the 5' RACE reads with MiXCR, one row per CDR3 protein. The sample records hundreds of thousands of distinct CDR3 sequences, about 62% being singletons. Per sample, a minimum of 6.5 million PBMCs were isolated. CDR3 length equals 15 residues. J gave up 1 base and V 3 bases, and 6 bases lay outside the gene matches. Germline loops: CDR1 SGHRS, CDR2 YFSETQ.

Input material: blood. The V gene is TRBV5-1, the J gene TRBJ1-1, with 7 positions matching TRBD1. This receptor was identified in a man between 25 and 39 years old in good health. CDR3 region: CASSWDGQANTEAFF. The CDR3 coding sequence is TGCGCCAGCAGCTGGGATGGACAGGCGAACACTGAAGCTTTCTTT.